These 22 T cell receptor beta chains were all obtained from the same sample, sequenced in a study of OX40 agonist ivuxolimab in advanced cancers. TCRdb keeps only in-frame clones here, not all; method: immunoSEQ multiplex PCR. The sample consists of about 70,000 clones, about 91% of them appearing once. Sequencing was performed on CD4+ or CD8+ T cells sorted from blood, taken in a trial of the OX40 agonist ivuxolimab. The receptors shown here come from an adult with an advanced solid tumor such as melanoma, head and neck, liver or kidney cancer.

The V gene is TRBV7-3, the J gene TRBJ2-7; perhaps TRBD1 as D (6 bases). CDR3 length: 14 amino acids. Germline V lookup: CDR1 SGHTA, CDR2 FQGTGA. The ends were cut back, 1 base at V and 5 bases at J, with 12 bases in the middle. The CDR3 region is CASSLRGRGDEQYF. The DNA for the CDR3 is TGTGCCAGCAGCTTAAGGGGCAGGGGTGACGAGCAGTACTTC.

The genes are TRBV5-1 and TRBJ2-3; D is uncertain. This CDR3 is 15 amino acids long. Germline values: CDR1 SGHRS, CDR2 YFSETQ. Trimming pared 0 bases from V and 4 bases from J, leaving 12 bases between. The CDR3 loop is CASSLGFGTSDTQYF. The CDR3, as DNA: TGCGCCAGCAGCTTGGGTTTCGGAACATCAGATACGCAGTATTTT.

CDR3 in DNA: TGTGCCAGCAGCCCGGGGGGCGCGGGAGGCGCCACCTATGGCTACACCTTC. It encodes CASSPGGAGGATYGYTF. The chain employs TRBV5-6 and TRBJ1-2; a weak D match, TRBD1 (6 bases). Germline CDR1 is SGHDT and CDR2 is YYEEEE. Trimming shortened V by 4 bases and J by 4 bases, and 23 bases separated the two germline ends. The CDR3 is made up of 17 amino acids.

V and J are TRBV5-4 and TRBJ2-7; D perhaps matches TRBD1 (6 bases). Germline V gene sequence: CDR1 SGHNT, CDR2 YYREEE (reference sequence). The CDR3 runs 14 residues. V lost 0 bases and J 5 bases, leaving 12 bases between the germline ends. In DNA form, the CDR3 reads TGTGCCAGCAGCTTGGTAGAAAACAGGGACGAGCAGTACTTC. Its protein product is CASSLVENRDEQYF.

The chain recombines TRBV19 with TRBJ1-4, with D perhaps TRBD1 (5 bases). The V end was cut by 1 base, the J end by 14 bases, with 23 bases between. The length of the CDR3 is 16 residues. Germline CDR1 is LNHDA and CDR2 is SQIVND (reference sequence). The chain's CDR3 is CASSIAGTGPRGGLFF. The CDR3 bases are TGTGCCAGTAGTATAGCCGGAACAGGCCCGAGAGGTGGGCTGTTTTTT.

V and J are TRBV6-5 and TRBJ2-7; the D is unclear. The CDR3 length is 15 residues. Germline V gene sequence: CDR1 MNHEY, CDR2 SVGAGI. The V end was cut by 6 bases, the J end by 6 bases, with 21 bases between. In DNA form, the CDR3 reads TGTGCCAGCAGGGCCCGGTTAGCAGCCATCTTCGAGCAGTACTTC. This encodes CASRARLAAIFEQYF.

The rearrangement uses TRBV29-1 and TRBJ1-2; D remains ambiguous. This CDR3 comprises 13 residues. Germline V CDR1 and CDR2: SQVTM, ANQGSEA. The V end lost 6 bases, the J end lost 8 bases, and 19 bases lay between the germline ends. The CDR3 DNA is TGCAGCGTACAAAGGACGGACGTAAAAGGCTACACCTTC. Translation: CSVQRTDVKGYTF.

This clone has just one count. The rearrangement joins TRBV7-9 to TRBJ1-2; no clear D. CDR1 and CDR2 (germline): SEHNR, FQNEAQ (reference sequence). V lost 1 base, J lost 8 bases, and 11 bases lay in between. The CDR3 is 13 amino acids. The DNA of the CDR3 is TGTGCCAGCAGCTTAGAGTCCTCTCGGGGCTACACCTTC. The encoded protein is CASSLESSRGYTF.

The rearrangement links TRBV7-2 to TRBJ2-1, with TRBD2 as a possible D gene (5 bases). The CDR3 sequence is 14 residues long. V was trimmed by 1 base and J by 8 bases, leaving 12 bases between them. The germline V gene has CDR1 SGHTA and CDR2 FQGNSA. CDR3 nucleotide sequence: TGTGCCAGCAGCTTAGGTGGAGGCATCTATGAGCAGTTCTTC. Translating it yields CASSLGGGIYEQFF.

The J gene is TRBJ2-7, the V gene TRBV6-5, with D tentatively TRBD2 (5 bases). The germline V gene has CDR1 MNHEY and CDR2 SVGAGI. The CDR3 extends over 14 amino acids. The V end lost 2 bases, the J end lost 5 bases, and 13 bases lay between the germline ends. CDR3 nucleotides: TGTGCCAGCAGTTACCGGACTCTGACCCACGAGCAGTACTTC. This encodes CASSYRTLTHEQYF.

The genes are TRBV28 and TRBJ2-2; D tentatively reads TRBD1 or TRBD2 (5 bases each). Germline CDR1 reads MDHEN; CDR2 reads SYDVKM. V was pared by 8 bases and J by 1 base, with 14 bases between. The CDR3 contains 15 residues. The CDR3 spells CASGQIRGNTGELFF. The CDR3 nucleotides are TGTGCCAGCGGACAAATTCGGGGGAACACCGGGGAGCTGTTTTTT.

V gene TRBV29-1 combines with J gene TRBJ2-7, with TRBD1 identical over 10 bases. The CDR3 sequence is 16 residues long. Germline values: CDR1 SQVTM, CDR2 ANQGSEA. V gave up 5 bases and J gave up 0 bases; unmatched junction bases: 10. The CDR3 DNA reads as TGCAGCGTTTATAATCCGGGACAGGGGCGCTCCTACGAGCAGTACTTC. Protein: CSVYNPGQGRSYEQYF.

This chain uses TRBV9 with TRBJ1-1; D gene uncertain. Per germline, CDR1 SGDLS and CDR2 YYNGEE. CDR3 size: 14 residues. V was trimmed by 0 bases and J by 4 bases, leaving 10 bases between them. The CDR3 loop reads CASSVAVSGTEAFF. The CDR3, as DNA: TGTGCCAGCAGCGTAGCAGTGAGTGGCACTGAAGCTTTCTTT.

V usage is TRBV18 and J usage is TRBJ1-4; TRBD1 might be the D (5 bases). The CDR3 consists of 15 residues. Between the trimmed V and J ends, which lost 1 base and 8 bases, there was a span of 14 bases. Germline V gene lookup returns CDR1 KGHSH and CDR2 LQKENI. The CDR3 reads CASSPRGDVGEKLFF. The CDR3 DNA sequence: TGTGCCAGCTCACCACGAGGGGACGTTGGAGAAAAACTGTTTTTT.

This chain uses TRBV7-9 with TRBJ1-2, with a weak D call TRBD1 (5 bases). The CDR3 consists of 14 residues. V lost 4 bases and J 1 base, leaving 10 bases between the germline ends. Germline CDR1 SEHNR, CDR2 FQNEAQ (reference sequence). CDR3 sequence reads: CASSSSGVNYGYTF. The CDR3 DNA sequence: TGTGCCAGCAGCTCATCGGGGGTTAACTATGGCTACACCTTC.

The chain has TRBV11-3 and TRBJ2-3, with D perhaps TRBD1 or TRBD2 (5 bases each). V was trimmed by 1 base and J by 0 bases, leaving 14 bases between them. The germline V gene has CDR1 SGHNT and CDR2 YENEEA. The CDR3 extends over 17 amino acids. The CDR3 reads CASSLVPGRLSTDTQYF. CDR3 DNA sequence: TGTGCCAGCAGCTTAGTTCCAGGGAGACTTAGCACAGATACGCAGTATTTT.

The table lists this clone with a count of one. V usage is TRBV9 and J usage is TRBJ2-2; tentatively, D is TRBD1 or TRBD2 (5 bases each). With 4 bases removed from V and 2 bases from J, the gap between germline ends came to 18 bases. The CDR3 consists of 17 residues. Looked up from germline, CDR1 is SGDLS and CDR2 is YYNGEE. The CDR3 DNA sequence: TGTGCCAGCAGCCGTGGGGCGGGTCATGTCAACACCGGGGAGCTGTTTTTT. Protein product: CASSRGAGHVNTGELFF.

This rearrangement joins TRBV30 to TRBJ2-5, with D hard to call. Germline assignment: CDR1 GTSNPN and CDR2 SVGIG (reference sequence). This CDR3 is 15 amino acids long. V was cut by 2 bases and J by 2 bases, with 15 bases left in between. Here the CDR3 reads CAWSPAILQQETQYF. Written as DNA, the CDR3 is TGTGCCTGGAGTCCCGCTATTTTACAGCAAGAGACCCAGTACTTC. Looking up the rest from reference TRBV30 and TRBJ2-5 gives the full variable domain: SQTIHQWPATLVQPVGSPLSLECTVEGTSNPNLYWYRQAAGRGLQLLFYSVGIGQISSEVPQNLSASRPQDRQFILSSKKLLLSDSGFYLCAWSPAILQQETQYFGPGTRLLVL.

The rearrangement joins TRBV10-3 to TRBJ1-1, with 9 bases matching TRBD1. The germline gives CDR1 ENHRY, CDR2 SYGVKD. The trim removed 6 bases at V and 3 bases at J, leaving 5 bases unmatched. The CDR3 has 14 residues. CDR3 region: CAIRRGQGDTEAFF. For the CDR3, the DNA is TGTGCCATCAGACGGGGACAGGGCGACACTGAAGCTTTCTTT.

In its sample, this clone was seen once. The CDR3 here is CASSSANSYEQYF. As DNA, the CDR3 is TGTGCCAGCAGTTCGGCTAATTCCTACGAGCAGTACTTC. V and J are TRBV6-5 and TRBJ2-7; no firm D call. In germline, CDR1 is MNHEY, CDR2 SVGAGI. CDR3 length: 13 residues. The V end lost 4 bases, the J end lost 1 base, and 8 bases lay between the germline ends.

The CDR3 reads CASSFGPTNEKLFF. The CDR3 nucleotides are TGTGCCAGCAGCTTCGGGCCAACTAATGAAAAACTGTTTTTT. The V and J genes are TRBV11-2 and TRBJ1-4; D is undetermined. Trimming shortened V by 3 bases and J by 0 bases, and 5 bases separated the two germline ends. The CDR3 covers 14 residues. Germline loops: CDR1 SGHAT, CDR2 FQNNGV.

The chain joins TRBV9 to TRBJ2-5; D is ambiguous. The V end was cut by 3 bases, the J end by 7 bases, with 16 bases between. This CDR3 has 14 residues. Germline lookup yields CDR1 SGDLS and CDR2 YYNGEE. The CDR3 nucleotides are TGTGCCAGCAGCGCCCATACGGTTCCCGCGACCCAGTACTTC. Amino acid sequence: CASSAHTVPATQYF.